A selection of T cell receptor beta chains follows, all from one sample in a study of response to subunit inactivated influenza vaccine. Via MiXCR, TCRdb re-called the RT-PCR reads, giving one row per CDR3 protein. The sample lists more than 450,000 distinct CDR3 sequences; about 7.6% were seen once. This specimen consisted of PBMCs from blood, obtained less than 30 months after vaccination. The receptors shown here come from a man between 50 and 69 years old who received an inactivated influenza vaccine. CDR3s include the opening cysteine and the closing phenylalanine or tryptophan. Fields, in order: V gene, clone size, D gene, J gene, CDR3 DNA, CDR3 protein. A D gene is named only where the DNA matches it firmly. Where a row states a size, it is once, few, many or the class of an expanded clone; other rows omit it.

V: TRBV5-1
size: many
D: .
J: TRBJ2-3
DNA: TGCGCCAGCAGCTTGGAGGCGGTAATGTCAGATACGCAGTATTTT
CDR3: CASSLEAVMSDTQYF

V: TRBV5-8
size: many
D: .
J: TRBJ2-3
DNA: TGTGCCAGCAGCCGAGATTCCACAGATACGCAGTATTTT
CDR3: CASSRDSTDTQYF

V: TRBV3-1
size: .
D: .
J: TRBJ2-5
DNA: TGTGCCAGCAGCCAAGTGGGGGCCGGTAACCAGTACTTC
CDR3: CASSQVGAGNQYF

V: TRBV27
size: .
D: TRBD2
J: TRBJ2-7
DNA: TGTGCCAGCAGCCTCTTAGCGGGAGTGGTCGGCGAGCAGTACTTC
CDR3: CASSLLAGVVGEQYF

V: TRBV5-4
size: few
D: TRBD1
J: TRBJ1-6
DNA: TGTGCCAGCACCGTGGACAGGGGAAATTCACCCCTCCACTTT
CDR3: CASTVDRGNSPLHF

V: TRBV10-3
size: many
D: .
J: TRBJ2-7
DNA: TGTGCCATCAGAAAATTCAGGACCGACCGAGGGTCCTACGAGCAGTACTTC
CDR3: CAIRKFRTDRGSYEQYF

V: TRBV20-1
size: many
D: TRBD2
J: TRBJ2-7
DNA: TGCAGTGCTGGTGGCGGGAGCCAAACCTACGAGCAGTACTTC
CDR3: CSAGGGSQTYEQYF

V: TRBV20-1
size: few
D: TRBD2
J: TRBJ2-5
DNA: TGCAGTGCTAGCTTAGCGGGAGGGTTTCAGACCCAGTACTTC
CDR3: CSASLAGGFQTQYF

V: TRBV19
size: few
D: TRBD1
J: TRBJ2-5
DNA: TGTGCCAGCGCCGGACAGGGCCGGGAAGAGACCCAGTACTTC
CDR3: CASAGQGREETQYF

V: TRBV11-2
size: .
D: .
J: TRBJ2-2
DNA: TGTGCCAGCAGCGGGGGGTCGGCCGGGGAGCTGTTTTTT
CDR3: CASSGGSAGELFF

V: TRBV12-3/TRBV12-4
size: .
D: .
J: TRBJ2-2
DNA: TGTGCCAGCAGAAAACTGCAGGGTTATACCGGGGAGCTGTTTTTT
CDR3: CASRKLQGYTGELFF

V: TRBV2
size: .
D: TRBD2
J: TRBJ2-7
DNA: TGTGCCAGCAGTGGTGGGACTAGCGCTAGCTACGAGCGGTACTTC
CDR3: CASSGGTSASYERYF

V: TRBV7-6
size: .
D: .
J: TRBJ1-4
DNA: TGTGCCAGCAGCTTAGGAGGGATCGGTGAAAAACTGTTTTTT
CDR3: CASSLGGIGEKLFF

V: TRBV7-2
size: many
D: TRBD2
J: TRBJ2-3
DNA: TGTGCCAGCAGCTTAGAAGCGGGGGGGCTAGATACGCAGTATTTT
CDR3: CASSLEAGGLDTQYF

V: TRBV20-1
size: few
D: .
J: TRBJ1-1
DNA: TGCAGTGCTACGGGAGAAGCTTTCTTT
CDR3: CSATGEAFF

V: TRBV20-1
size: .
D: TRBD1
J: TRBJ2-5
DNA: TGCAGTGCCTTACAGGGGAAGGAGACCCAGTACTTC
CDR3: CSALQGKETQYF

V: TRBV5-1
size: few
D: TRBD1
J: TRBJ2-7
DNA: TGCGCCAGCAGCTTGAGGACAGGGAACTACGAGCAGTACTTC
CDR3: CASSLRTGNYEQYF

V: TRBV12-3/TRBV12-4
size: .
D: TRBD2
J: TRBJ2-4
DNA: TGTGCCAGCAGTTGGGGGGGGTCTCCCGGTAACATTCAGTACTTC
CDR3: CASSWGGSPGNIQYF

V: TRBV24-1
size: .
D: .
J: TRBJ1-5
DNA: TGTGCCCCTCATTGGGGTCAGCCCCAGCATTTT
CDR3: CAPHWGQPQHF

V: TRBV7-8
size: few
D: .
J: TRBJ1-2
DNA: TGTGCCAGCAGCTCCACCAGGAACTATGGCTACACCTTC
CDR3: CASSSTRNYGYTF

V: TRBV20-1
size: few
D: .
J: TRBJ1-4
DNA: TGCAGTGCTAGAACCACAGGAGTGGGAAATGAAAAACTGTTTTTT
CDR3: CSARTTGVGNEKLFF

V: TRBV24-1
size: .
D: .
J: TRBJ1-2
DNA: TGTGCCACCAGTGCCGGAGGATTGGACTATGGCTACACCTTC
CDR3: CATSAGGLDYGYTF

V: TRBV6-5
size: few
D: TRBD1
J: TRBJ2-7
DNA: TGTGCCAGCAGTTCCGACAGGGGGATGTCCTACGAGCAGTACTTC
CDR3: CASSSDRGMSYEQYF

V: TRBV5-1
size: few
D: .
J: TRBJ2-7
DNA: TGCGCCAGCAGCTTGGCAGGGGGGACGAGGCGCTACGAGCAGTACTTC
CDR3: CASSLAGGTRRYEQYF

V: TRBV4-3
size: many
D: .
J: TRBJ1-6
DNA: TGCGCCAGCAGCCAAGCCGGACCCAATAATTCACCCCTCCACTTT
CDR3: CASSQAGPNNSPLHF

V: TRBV7-2
size: .
D: .
J: TRBJ2-5
DNA: TGTGCCAGCAGCCTACGGACAGTGAGCCAAGAGACCCAGTACTTC
CDR3: CASSLRTVSQETQYF

V: TRBV20-1
size: many
D: .
J: TRBJ1-5
DNA: TGCAGTGCTAGACCACTGGAGGGGGGCAGGCAGCCCCAGCATTTT
CDR3: CSARPLEGGRQPQHF

V: TRBV10-3
size: .
D: .
J: TRBJ2-7
DNA: TGTGCCATCAGTGAAAAGGACGAGCAGTACTTC
CDR3: CAISEKDEQYF

V: TRBV11-2
size: few
D: .
J: TRBJ1-6
DNA: TGTGCCAGCAGCTCGCAAATGACAGCCTCACCCCTCCACTTT
CDR3: CASSSQMTASPLHF

V: TRBV20-1
size: few
D: .
J: TRBJ2-1
DNA: TGCAGTGCTAGATCCCTGACCGACAATGAGCAGTTCTTC
CDR3: CSARSLTDNEQFF

V: TRBV5-1
size: few
D: TRBD1
J: TRBJ2-1
DNA: TGCGCCAGCAGCCAACGAGAGGGGGCCGGCGCCTACAATGAGCAGTTCTTC
CDR3: CASSQREGAGAYNEQFF

V: TRBV4-3
size: .
D: .
J: TRBJ2-3
DNA: TGCGCCAGCAGCCAAGATGTACTAGTAAGAGATACGCAGTATTTT
CDR3: CASSQDVLVRDTQYF

V: TRBV27
size: few
D: .
J: TRBJ1-6
DNA: TGTGCCAGCAGTTTCGGGGCGCAAAGTCTTTCACCCCTCCACTTT
CDR3: CASSFGAQSLSPLHF

V: TRBV15
size: .
D: TRBD2
J: TRBJ2-3
DNA: TGTGCCACCAGCAGGTCGGGACTAGCGGGGGGGCCAGATACGCAGTATTTT
CDR3: CATSRSGLAGGPDTQYF

V: TRBV5-1
size: many
D: .
J: TRBJ2-1
DNA: TGCGCCAGCAGCTCAGCTACTAGCAACAATGAGCAGTTCTTC
CDR3: CASSSATSNNEQFF